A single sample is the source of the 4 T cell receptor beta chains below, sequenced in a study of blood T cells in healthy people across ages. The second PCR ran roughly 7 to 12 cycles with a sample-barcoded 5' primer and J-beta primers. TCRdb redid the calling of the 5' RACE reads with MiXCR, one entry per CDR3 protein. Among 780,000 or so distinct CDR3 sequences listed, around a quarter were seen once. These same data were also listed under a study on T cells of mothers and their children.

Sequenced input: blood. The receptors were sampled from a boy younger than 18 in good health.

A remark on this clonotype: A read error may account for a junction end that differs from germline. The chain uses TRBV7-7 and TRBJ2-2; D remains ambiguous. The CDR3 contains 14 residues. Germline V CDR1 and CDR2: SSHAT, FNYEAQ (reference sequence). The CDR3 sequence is CASSLAFETGELFF. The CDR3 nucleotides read TGTGCTAGCAGCTTAGCATTCGAAACCGGGGAGCTGTTTTTT.

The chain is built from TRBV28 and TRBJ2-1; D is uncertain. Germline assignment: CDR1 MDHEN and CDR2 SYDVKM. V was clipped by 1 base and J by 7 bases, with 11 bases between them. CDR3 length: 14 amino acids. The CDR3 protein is CASSLSANWNEQFF. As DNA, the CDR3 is TGTGCCAGCAGTTTATCGGCCAATTGGAATGAGCAGTTCTTC.

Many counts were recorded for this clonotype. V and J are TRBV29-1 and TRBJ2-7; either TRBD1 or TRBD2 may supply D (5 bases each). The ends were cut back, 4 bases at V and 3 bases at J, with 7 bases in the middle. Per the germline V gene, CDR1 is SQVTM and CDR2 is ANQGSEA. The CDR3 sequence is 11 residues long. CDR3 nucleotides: TGCAGCGTTGGAGGGGTCTACGAGCAGTACTTC. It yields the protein CSVGGVYEQYF.

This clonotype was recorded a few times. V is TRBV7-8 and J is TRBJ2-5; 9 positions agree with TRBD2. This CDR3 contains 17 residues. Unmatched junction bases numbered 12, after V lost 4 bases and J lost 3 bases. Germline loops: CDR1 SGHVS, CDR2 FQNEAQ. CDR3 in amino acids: CASSYNPYLAGKETQYF. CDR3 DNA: TGTGCCAGCAGCTATAACCCGTACCTAGCGGGGAAAGAGACCCAGTACTTC.